The 9 T cell receptor beta chains below come from one sample, sequenced in a study of T cell responses to AZD1222 COVID-19 vaccine. Clones were read by immunoSEQ multiplex PCR, and TCRdb kept only the in-frame ones, dropping some. Of some 200,000 clones listed, about nine tenths are singletons. Sequences were derived from peripheral blood, sampled 28 days after the second AZD1222 dose. The receptors originated from an adult who received the AZD1222 COVID-19 vaccine.

The rearrangement links TRBV4-3 to TRBJ1-1; D is unresolved. The CDR3 runs to 15 residues. V lost 2 bases to trimming and J lost 2 bases, with 12 bases between them. Per germline, CDR1 LGHNA and CDR2 YSLEER. The chain's CDR3 is CASSQKSVPNTEAFF. The CDR3 DNA is TGCGCCAGCAGCCAAAAATCGGTACCCAACACTGAAGCTTTCTTT.

This clone is a singleton in its sample. This sequence joins TRBV6-4 and TRBJ2-3; no clear D. Deletions cut 5 bases from V and 6 bases from J, with 18 bases between. Germline V CDR1 and CDR2: MRHNA, SNTAGT. This CDR3 comprises 15 residues. CDR3 region: CASSTIGPVRDTQYF. The CDR3 nucleotides read TGTGCCAGCAGTACCATAGGGCCAGTGCGTGATACGCAGTATTTT.

The chain combines TRBV19 with TRBJ1-5, with TRBD1 as a possible D gene (5 bases). The V and J ends lost 5 bases and 5 bases respectively, with 10 bases between them. This CDR3 has 13 residues. Germline assignment: CDR1 LNHDA and CDR2 SQIVND (reference sequence). The CDR3 nucleotides are TGTGCCAGTAGTCCGGACAATTATCAGCCCCAGCATTTT. Its translation: CASSPDNYQPQHF.

The chain uses TRBV7-2 and TRBJ1-1; D ambiguous. Trimming took 5 bases from V and 0 from J, leaving 22 bases between them. The CDR3 runs to 18 residues. Germline lookup yields CDR1 SGHTA and CDR2 FQGNSA. CDR3 protein: CASSPGPGRINMNTEAFF. CDR3 nucleotide sequence: TGTGCCAGCAGCCCAGGCCCGGGCAGAATAAACATGAACACTGAAGCTTTCTTT.

The V call is TRBV14, the J call TRBJ1-6, with D unclear. The CDR3 has 13 residues. V shed 1 base and J shed 7 bases, with 5 bases lying between them. CDR1 is SGHDN and CDR2 is FVKESK in the germline V gene. The CDR3 is CASSQGLNSPLHF. The CDR3, as DNA: TGTGCCAGCAGCCAAGGCCTGAATTCACCCCTCCACTTT.

The chain joins TRBV7-2 to TRBJ2-7, with unresolved D. Germline CDR1 reads SGHTA; CDR2 reads FQGNSA. V was clipped by 5 bases and J by 0 bases, with 11 bases between them. This CDR3 comprises 14 residues. CDR3 residues: CASSVETVSYEQYF. The CDR3 nucleotides read TGTGCCAGCAGCGTAGAGACGGTCTCCTACGAGCAGTACTTC. The variable domain in full, completed from reference TRBV7-2 and TRBJ2-7, reads GAGVSQSPSNKVTEKGKDVELRCDPISGHTALYWYRQSLGQGLEFLIYFQGNSAPDKSGLPSDRFSAERTGGSVSTLTIQRTQQEDSAVYLCASSVETVSYEQYFGPGTRLTVT.

This rearrangement joins TRBV2 to TRBJ1-4; TRBD1 aligns across 7 bases. The CDR3 extends over 14 amino acids. In germline, CDR1 is SNHLY, CDR2 FYNNEI. V shed 5 bases, J shed 2 bases, and the junction held 2 bases outside the gene matches. The CDR3 loop reads CASSLTGTNEKLFF. Here the CDR3 DNA reads TGTGCCAGCAGTCTGACAGGGACTAATGAAAAACTGTTTTTT.

The rearrangement uses TRBV24-1 and TRBJ1-2; 11 bases map to TRBD1. V dropped 6 bases and J dropped 4; count of bases not matched to a gene: 15. The germline CDR1 and CDR2 sequences are KGHDR and SFDVKD. The CDR3 has 18 residues. The CDR3 bases are TGTGCCACCAGTCCAACAGGGGGACAGGGGGGTTCCAGCTATGGCTACACCTTC. Translating it yields CATSPTGGQGGSSYGYTF.

The table lists this clone with a few counts. This chain links TRBV6-4 with TRBJ1-5, with a possible D match to TRBD1 (5 bases). In germline, CDR1 is MRHNA, CDR2 SNTAGT. There are 20 residues in the CDR3. V lost 2 bases and J lost 0, with 23 bases in between. CDR3 sequence: CASSDVKTDGSHYSNQPQHF. In nucleotides, the CDR3 is TGTGCCAGCAGTGACGTTAAGACAGACGGCAGCCATTATAGCAATCAGCCCCAGCATTTT.